This T cell receptor (beta chain) was documented in a study of shared clonotypes between healthy human individuals (dated by TCRdb to the early 2020s). Broadly, across the study: The cohort included a few men and a couple of women between 18 and 49 years of age. For each donor, CD4 naive and CD4 memory were each given three plates, CD8 naive was given two plates, and CD8 memory was given one plate. The study deeply sequenced blood TCR repertoires of five healthy adults to estimate repertoire size and the extent of clonotype sharing between individuals. To increase sequencing depth and limit assay-specific biases, different laboratories used diverse techniques to prepare libraries and sequence TCR repertoires. Each donor's leukapheresis produced roughly between about 0.9 and 9.5 billion PBMCs.

The CDR3 numbers 13 residues from cysteine through phenylalanine. This entry keeps only the CDR3 DNA: 39 bases, framed from base 1. CDR1 and CDR2, looked up from the germline V gene, are MDHEN and SYDVKM. The junction carries 14 bases between V and J, which are trimmed by 7 bases and 4 bases respectively. Using the deep immunoSEQ assay, multiplex PCR amplified TCR CDR3 regions from genomic DNA. Extracted genomic DNA from each cell subset was spread evenly across all wells of several immunoSEQ 96-well plates, with each plate serving as a replicate. For sorted subsets, each replicate PCR was loaded with approximately 0.2 ug genomic DNA, equivalent to 25,000 to 35,000 T cell genomes. Purified libraries were measured with a Qubit 3.0 fluorometer, size-checked on a Bioanalyzer 2100, and measured again with the KAPA Library Quantification kit. Every immunoSEQ 96-well plate was sequenced on a dedicated single-read 150-cycle Illumina NextSeq 550 flow cell. The authors processed their data as follows. The immunoSEQ output contained only junctional sequences without quality scores, so filtering could not match that applied to full-length reads. To assign V/J genes and CDR3, sequences were annotated against IMGT germline references using PyIR, a Python wrapper for IgBLAST v1.9. Reads were filtered out if the reads had weak V/J assignments (E-value above 1e-6), no CDR3, stop codons, out-of-frame junctions, or ambiguous translated residues. V3J clonotypes were defined as sequences sharing the same inferred V gene, J gene, and CDR3 amino acid sequence. Percentage overlap between repertoires was computed as shared unique clonotypes divided by the size of the smaller repertoire. Repertoire richness was assessed with RTK rarefaction, the Chao1 estimator, and Recon v2.1 estimates of unobserved clonotypes. Generation probabilities were computed with OLGA for all TCRbeta clonotypes obtained by the gDNA method from several donors. The immuneACCESS repertoire file appears here via TCRdb, limited to in-frame rearrangements. These files lack a portion of the clones; in checked studies, under half of the deficit traces to unresolved V genes, and the cause of the others is not known. That table is the source of V, J and clone size, and D and trimming were worked out from the DNA. Across this sample there are 2 million to 3 million clones, with 93% seen only once. Clones ranked in the top ten supply approximately 0.37% of the sample.

The donors were healthy, HIV-negative adults who had no recently reported acute infections or vaccinations. Every donor was a Caucasian adult living in Nashville, Tennessee, USA. CD4+ T cells were enriched through magnetic negative selection, after which naive cells were positively selected on CD45RA and the remaining negative fraction served as the memory subset. Blood was collected by leukapheresis, and PBMCs were isolated by Ficoll-Histopaque density gradient centrifugation and then cryopreserved in liquid nitrogen vapor phase. Analytical flow cytometry was used to check the purity and quantity of every magnetically sorted T cell population. From each sorted fraction, genomic DNA was isolated and quantified by UV absorbance on a Nanodrop 2000c. In the case of this clone: The antigen this receptor binds is unknown. Per-base qualities were not stored, and no clone one base away is much larger.

On the study overall, not on this receptor specifically: Compared with non-shared clonotypes, the clonotypes found in all four sorted-subset donors had higher generation probabilities. Even with the large sequencing depth, rarefaction of the sorted-subset datasets indicated that sequencing was incomplete. Sharing across four donors was observed for about 5% of naive CD4, under 4% of naive CD8, about 2.5% of memory CD4, and roughly 0.4% of memory CD8 clonotypes. Based on pairwise subsampling, the degree of clonotype sharing among donors was expected to be affected by sequencing depth. Naive subsets generally had larger estimated clonotype richness than memory subsets. Sampling was restricted to blood, and TCR repertoires in tissue are likely to differ from TCR repertoires in blood. The genetic and exposure-history diversity represented was limited by the small number of donors.

This clonotype originated in a man between 18 and 29 years old in good health. Some clones in this sample may be carry-over from other donors' samples. Input material: naive CD4+ T cells from PBMCs. In the paper's terms, the cell subset or site label means: CD45RA+ positively selected. The sequence is built from TRBV28 and TRBJ2-7; the D assignment is uncertain and may be TRBD1 or TRBD2, with 6 bases supporting each. The CDR3 reads CASTRRGRYEQYF. The sequenced DNA: TGTGCCAGCACCAGAAGGGGGAGGTACGAGCAGTACTTC.